Listed below are T cell receptor beta chains from one sample, sequenced in a study of OX40 agonist ivuxolimab in advanced cancers. The assay was immunoSEQ multiplex PCR, and TCRdb's table has in-frame clones only and misses some. The sample holds about 69,000 clones, around 89% seen once. The starting material was CD4+ or CD8+ T cells sorted from blood, obtained in a trial of the OX40 agonist ivuxolimab. Source of these receptors: an adult with an advanced solid tumor such as melanoma, head and neck, liver or kidney cancer. Each CDR3 is given with its conserved first and last residue. The D gene is left open where the match is weak. Size values are once, few and many counts, or a class for expanded clones, and some rows have none.

v_call: TRBV20-1
clone_size: NA
d_call: NA
j_call: TRBJ2-7
cdr3_aa: CSARGNEQYF
cdr3_nt: TGCAGTGCTAGGGGGAACGAGCAGTACTTC

v_call: TRBV5-6
clone_size: NA
d_call: TRBD1
j_call: TRBJ2-7
cdr3_aa: CASSPMGQATYEQYF
cdr3_nt: TGTGCCAGCAGCCCTATGGGACAGGCAACCTACGAGCAGTACTTC

v_call: TRBV5-1
clone_size: once
d_call: TRBD1
j_call: TRBJ1-2
cdr3_aa: CASRTMGTGGDGYTF
cdr3_nt: TGCGCCAGCAGGACGATGGGGACAGGGGGAGATGGCTACACCTTC

v_call: TRBV14
clone_size: NA
d_call: NA
j_call: TRBJ2-7
cdr3_aa: CASSRGQALPNDEQYF
cdr3_nt: TGTGCCAGCAGCCGCGGCCAGGCACTCCCCAATGACGAGCAGTACTTC

v_call: TRBV10-3
clone_size: NA
d_call: TRBD2
j_call: TRBJ2-1
cdr3_aa: CAISDGRANNEQFF
cdr3_nt: TGTGCCATCAGTGACGGGAGGGCAAACAATGAGCAGTTCTTC

v_call: TRBV4-1
clone_size: NA
d_call: TRBD1
j_call: TRBJ1-5
cdr3_aa: CASSPTGWDNQPQHF
cdr3_nt: TGCGCCAGCAGCCCGACAGGGTGGGACAATCAGCCCCAGCATTTT

v_call: TRBV19
clone_size: NA
d_call: NA
j_call: TRBJ1-5
cdr3_aa: CASRYRASGRPQHF
cdr3_nt: TGTGCCAGTAGATACAGGGCGTCGGGCCGGCCCCAGCATTTT

v_call: TRBV18
clone_size: NA
d_call: TRBD1
j_call: TRBJ2-3
cdr3_aa: CASSRRQGGTDTQYF
cdr3_nt: TGTGCCAGCTCACGGCGACAGGGGGGCACAGATACGCAGTATTTT

v_call: TRBV7-2
clone_size: NA
d_call: TRBD1
j_call: TRBJ2-1
cdr3_aa: CASSLAGQVYNEQFF
cdr3_nt: TGTGCCAGCAGCTTAGCCGGACAGGTTTACAATGAGCAGTTCTTC

v_call: TRBV7-8
clone_size: NA
d_call: NA
j_call: TRBJ2-2
cdr3_aa: CASSSWGSGAGELFF
cdr3_nt: TGTGCCAGCAGCTCCTGGGGGTCCGGGGCCGGGGAGCTGTTTTTT

v_call: TRBV7-2
clone_size: once
d_call: TRBD2
j_call: TRBJ2-1
cdr3_aa: CASSFRTSGESYNEQFF
cdr3_nt: TGTGCCAGCAGCTTTCGGACTAGCGGGGAATCCTACAATGAGCAGTTCTTC

v_call: TRBV28
clone_size: few
d_call: NA
j_call: TRBJ1-1
cdr3_aa: CASRSNTEAFF
cdr3_nt: TGTGCCAGCAGGTCGAACACTGAAGCTTTCTTT

v_call: TRBV2
clone_size: NA
d_call: NA
j_call: TRBJ2-7
cdr3_aa: CASNRDPYYEQYF
cdr3_nt: TGTGCCAGCAACCGGGACCCCTACTACGAGCAGTACTTC

v_call: TRBV4-1
clone_size: once
d_call: NA
j_call: TRBJ2-2
cdr3_aa: CASSLRTGLADTGELFF
cdr3_nt: TGCGCCAGCAGCCTCCGGACAGGCCTAGCGGACACCGGGGAGCTGTTTTTT

v_call: TRBV19
clone_size: NA
d_call: NA
j_call: TRBJ2-2
cdr3_aa: CASSIGNANTGELFF
cdr3_nt: TGTGCCAGTAGTATAGGGAATGCGAACACCGGGGAGCTGTTTTTT

v_call: TRBV5-1
clone_size: NA
d_call: TRBD2
j_call: TRBJ2-1
cdr3_aa: CASSLVATSVHNEQFF
cdr3_nt: TGCGCCAGCAGCTTGGTGGCGACTAGCGTACACAATGAGCAGTTCTTC